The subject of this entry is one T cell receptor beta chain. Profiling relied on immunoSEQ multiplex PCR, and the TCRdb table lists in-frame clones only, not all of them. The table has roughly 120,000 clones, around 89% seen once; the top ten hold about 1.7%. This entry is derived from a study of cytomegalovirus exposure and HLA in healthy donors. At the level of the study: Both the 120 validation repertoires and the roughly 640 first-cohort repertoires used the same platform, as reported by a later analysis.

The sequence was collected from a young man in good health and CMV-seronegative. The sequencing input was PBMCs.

The CDR3 is CASSSRTGGGPQHF. The CDR3, as DNA: TGTGCCAGCAGTTCCCGGACGGGGGGTGGGCCCCAGCATTTT. This sequence joins TRBV6-1 and TRBJ1-5, with TRBD1 as a possible D gene (5 bases). With 5 bases removed from V and 9 bases from J, the gap between germline ends came to 17 bases. CDR1 and CDR2 from the germline V gene are MNHNS and SASEGT. The CDR3 runs 14 residues.